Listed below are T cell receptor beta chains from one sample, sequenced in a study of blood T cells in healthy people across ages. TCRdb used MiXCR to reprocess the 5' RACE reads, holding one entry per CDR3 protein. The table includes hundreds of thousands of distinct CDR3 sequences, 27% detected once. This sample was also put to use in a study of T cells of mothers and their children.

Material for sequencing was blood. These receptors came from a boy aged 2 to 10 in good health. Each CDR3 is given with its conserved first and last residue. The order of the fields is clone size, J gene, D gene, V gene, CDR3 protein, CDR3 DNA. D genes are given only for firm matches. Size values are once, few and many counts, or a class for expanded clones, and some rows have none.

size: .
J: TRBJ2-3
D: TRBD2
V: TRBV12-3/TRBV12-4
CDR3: CASSYGRAGVRDTQYF
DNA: TGTGCCAGCAGTTATGGGAGGGCGGGAGTTAGAGATACGCAGTATTTT

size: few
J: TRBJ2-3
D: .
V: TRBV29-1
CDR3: CSVPRGARADTQYF
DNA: TGCAGCGTACCCCGGGGGGCGCGTGCAGATACGCAGTATTTT

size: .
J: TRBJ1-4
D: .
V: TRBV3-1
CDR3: CASSADEKLFF
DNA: TGTGCCAGCAGCGCAGATGAAAAACTGTTTTTT

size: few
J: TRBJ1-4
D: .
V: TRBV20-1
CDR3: CSARVPAATNEKLFF
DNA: TGCAGTGCTAGAGTCCCAGCTGCAACTAATGAAAAACTGTTTTTT

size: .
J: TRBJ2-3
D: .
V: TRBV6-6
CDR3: CASSYNSLTDTQYF
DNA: TGTGCCAGCAGTTACAATTCTTTAACAGATACGCAGTATTTT

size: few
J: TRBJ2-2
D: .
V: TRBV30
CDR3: CALCGNGAGELFF
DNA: TGTGCCCTTTGCGGGAATGGAGCCGGGGAGCTGTTTTTT

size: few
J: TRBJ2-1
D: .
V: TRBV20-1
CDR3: CSAPFVGGFGDEQFF
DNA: TGCAGTGCCCCCTTTGTCGGGGGTTTTGGCGATGAGCAGTTCTTC

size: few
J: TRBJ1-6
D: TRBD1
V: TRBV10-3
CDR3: CAISPDRGGSPLHF
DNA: TGTGCCATCAGTCCTGACAGGGGGGGCTCACCCCTCCACTTT

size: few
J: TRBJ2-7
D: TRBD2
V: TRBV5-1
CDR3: CASTRDSGTYEQYF
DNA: TGCGCCAGCACCCGGGATAGCGGGACCTACGAGCAGTACTTC

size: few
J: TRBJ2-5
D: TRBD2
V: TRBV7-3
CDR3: CASSLGGLGETQYF
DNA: TGTGCCAGCAGCTTGGGGGGGTTAGGCGAGACCCAGTACTTC

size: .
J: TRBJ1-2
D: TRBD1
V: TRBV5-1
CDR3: CASSLSMGQGVNGYTF
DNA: TGCGCCAGCAGCTTGAGTATGGGACAGGGTGTAAATGGCTACACCTTC

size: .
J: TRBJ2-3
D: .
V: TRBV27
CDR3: CASSDLSTDTQYF
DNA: TGTGCCAGCAGTGACCTTAGCACAGATACGCAGTATTTT

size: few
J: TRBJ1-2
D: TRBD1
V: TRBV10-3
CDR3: CAISENLGTDPYGYTF
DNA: TGTGCCATCAGTGAAAATCTTGGGACAGACCCCTATGGCTACACCTTC

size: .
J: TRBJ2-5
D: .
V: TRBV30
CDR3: CAWSVQGETQYF
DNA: TGTGCCTGGAGTGTACAAGGGGAGACCCAGTACTTC

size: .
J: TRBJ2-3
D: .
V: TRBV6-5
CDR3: CASSPTPVPQYF
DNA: TGTGCCAGCAGCCCCACCCCAGTGCCGCAGTATTTT

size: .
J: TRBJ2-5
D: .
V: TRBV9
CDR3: CASSVGETPSETQYF
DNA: TGTGCCAGCAGCGTAGGGGAGACCCCCTCGGAGACCCAGTACTTC

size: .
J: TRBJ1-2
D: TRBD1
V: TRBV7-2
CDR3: CASSTETGVPLSNYGYTF
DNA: TGTGCCAGCAGCACCGAGACAGGGGTCCCTCTCAGCAACTATGGCTACACCTTC

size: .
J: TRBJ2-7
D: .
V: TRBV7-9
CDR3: CASSLKMDSANEQYF
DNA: TGTGCCAGCAGCTTAAAGATGGATAGCGCTAACGAGCAGTACTTC

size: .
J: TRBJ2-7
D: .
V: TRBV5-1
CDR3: CASSQRPAFGTGERYEQYF
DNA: TGCGCCAGCAGCCAACGCCCCGCCTTCGGTACTGGGGAAAGGTACGAGCAGTACTTC

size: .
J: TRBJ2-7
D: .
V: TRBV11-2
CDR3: CASRPGRGQSSYEQYF
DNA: TGTGCCAGCAGACCTGGCCGGGGCCAGAGCTCCTACGAGCAGTACTTC

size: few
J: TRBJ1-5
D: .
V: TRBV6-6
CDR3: CASSHRVGQPQHF
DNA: TGTGCCAGCAGCCACAGGGTAGGTCAGCCCCAGCATTTT

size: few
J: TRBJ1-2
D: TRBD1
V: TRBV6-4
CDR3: CASSDHTLDRGLGYGYTF
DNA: TGTGCCAGCAGTGACCATACCTTGGACAGGGGACTAGGCTATGGCTACACCTTC

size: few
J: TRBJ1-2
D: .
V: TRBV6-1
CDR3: CASSETGPIYGYTF
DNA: TGTGCCAGCAGTGAGACAGGCCCTATCTATGGCTACACCTTC

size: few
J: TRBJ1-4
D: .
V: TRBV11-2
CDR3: CASSLAPSNEKLFF
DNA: TGTGCCAGCAGCTTAGCCCCCAGTAATGAAAAACTGTTTTTT

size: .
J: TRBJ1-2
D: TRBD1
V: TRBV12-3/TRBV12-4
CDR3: CASRGGGAGGYTF
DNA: TGTGCCAGCAGAGGAGGGGGCGCCGGTGGCTACACCTTC

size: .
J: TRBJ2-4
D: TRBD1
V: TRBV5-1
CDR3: CASSVGQGNIQYF
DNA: TGCGCCAGCAGCGTGGGACAGGGAAACATTCAGTACTTC

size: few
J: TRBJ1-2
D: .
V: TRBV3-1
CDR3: CASSQSGWDGYTF
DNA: TGTGCCAGCAGCCAAAGCGGGTGGGATGGCTACACCTTC

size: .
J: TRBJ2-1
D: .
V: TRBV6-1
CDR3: CASRDGGASSYNEQFF
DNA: TGTGCCAGCAGGGATGGAGGGGCCAGCTCCTACAATGAGCAGTTCTTC

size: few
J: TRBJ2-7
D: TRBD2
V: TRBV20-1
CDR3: CSARSSLAGGSYEQYF
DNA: TGCAGTGCTAGGTCATCCCTAGCGGGAGGTTCCTACGAGCAGTACTTC

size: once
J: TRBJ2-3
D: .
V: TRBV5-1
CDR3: CASSLDGSAGYF
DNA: TGCGCCAGCAGCTTGGATGGCTCCGCGGGGTATTTT

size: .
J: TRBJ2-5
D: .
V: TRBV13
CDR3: CASSLYSISSRETQYF
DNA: TGTGCCAGCAGCTTATACAGCATTTCATCCCGGGAGACCCAGTACTTC

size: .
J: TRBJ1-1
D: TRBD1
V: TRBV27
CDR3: CASSFDRATEAFF
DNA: TGTGCCAGCAGTTTCGACAGGGCCACTGAAGCTTTCTTT

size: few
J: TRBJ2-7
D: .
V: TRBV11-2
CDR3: CASRIIAAAGYEQYF
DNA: TGTGCCAGCAGAATAATAGCTGCAGCCGGCTACGAGCAGTACTTC

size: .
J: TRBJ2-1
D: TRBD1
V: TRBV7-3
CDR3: CASSFIVRDRGGNEQFF
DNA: TGTGCCAGCAGCTTCATCGTCCGGGACAGGGGAGGCAATGAGCAGTTCTTC

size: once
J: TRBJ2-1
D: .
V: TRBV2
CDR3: CASRGSYNEQFF
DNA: TGTGCCAGCCGGGGCTCCTACAATGAGCAGTTCTTC

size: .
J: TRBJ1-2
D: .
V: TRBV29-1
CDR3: CSVEDRIGYTF
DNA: TGCAGCGTTGAAGATCGAATCGGCTACACCTTC

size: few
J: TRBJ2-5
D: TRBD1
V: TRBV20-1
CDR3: CSATPQGVETQYF
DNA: TGCAGTGCTACCCCCCAGGGGGTCGAGACCCAGTACTTC

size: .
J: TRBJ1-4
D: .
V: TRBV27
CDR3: CASRSRGNEKLFF
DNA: TGTGCCAGTAGATCCAGGGGTAATGAAAAACTGTTTTTT

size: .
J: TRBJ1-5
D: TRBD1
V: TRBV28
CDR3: CASRRQGAHGQPQHF
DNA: TGTGCCAGCAGGCGACAGGGGGCGCACGGTCAGCCCCAGCATTTT

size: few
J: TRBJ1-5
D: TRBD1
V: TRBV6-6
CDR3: CASKNRGSNQPQHF
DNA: TGTGCCAGCAAAAACAGGGGTAGTAATCAACCCCAGCATTTT

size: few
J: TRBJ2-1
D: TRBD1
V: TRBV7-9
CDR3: CASSLNRQGYNEQFF
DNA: TGTGCCAGCAGCTTAAATCGACAGGGCTACAATGAGCAGTTCTTC

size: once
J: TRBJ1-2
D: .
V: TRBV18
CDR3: CASSSQTDFGYTF
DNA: TGTGCCAGCTCAAGTCAGACGGATTTCGGCTACACCTTC